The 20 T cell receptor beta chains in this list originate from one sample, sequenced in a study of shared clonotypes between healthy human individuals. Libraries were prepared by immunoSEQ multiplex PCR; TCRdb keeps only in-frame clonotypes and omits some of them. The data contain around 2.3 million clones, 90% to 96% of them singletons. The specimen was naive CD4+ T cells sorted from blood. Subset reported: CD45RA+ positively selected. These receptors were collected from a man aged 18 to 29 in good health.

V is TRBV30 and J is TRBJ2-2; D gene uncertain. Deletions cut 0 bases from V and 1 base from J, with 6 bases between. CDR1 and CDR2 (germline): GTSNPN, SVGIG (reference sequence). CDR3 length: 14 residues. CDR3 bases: TGTGCCTGGAGTGTACGCCAGAACACCGGGGAGCTGTTTTTT. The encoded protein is CAWSVRQNTGELFF.

In nucleotides, the CDR3 is TGTGCCAGCAGTGAAGTCAACCATAATTCACCCCTCCACTTT. Its translation: CASSEVNHNSPLHF. V is TRBV2 and J is TRBJ1-6; no clear D. The CDR3 loop spans 14 amino acids. With 1 base removed from V and 5 bases from J, the gap between germline ends came to 6 bases. CDR1 and CDR2 (germline): SNHLY, FYNNEI.

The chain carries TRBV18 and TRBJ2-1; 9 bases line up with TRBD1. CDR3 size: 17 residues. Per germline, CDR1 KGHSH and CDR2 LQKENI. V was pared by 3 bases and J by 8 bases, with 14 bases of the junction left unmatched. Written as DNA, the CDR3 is TGTGCCAGCTCACCCTTCTCGGACAGGGGCAGGACAGATGAGCAGTTCTTC. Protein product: CASSPFSDRGRTDEQFF.

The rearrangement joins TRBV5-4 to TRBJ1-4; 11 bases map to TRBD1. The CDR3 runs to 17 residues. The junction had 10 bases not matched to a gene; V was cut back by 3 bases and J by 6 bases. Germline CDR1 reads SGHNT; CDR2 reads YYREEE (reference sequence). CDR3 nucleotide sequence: TGTGCCAGCAGCTCCGACCCGGACAGGGGGCGATATGAAAAACTGTTTTTT. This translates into CASSSDPDRGRYEKLFF.

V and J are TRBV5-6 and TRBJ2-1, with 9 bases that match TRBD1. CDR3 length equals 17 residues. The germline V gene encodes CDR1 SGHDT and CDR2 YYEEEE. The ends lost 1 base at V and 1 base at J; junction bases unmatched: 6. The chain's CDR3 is CASSLTPGQGSYNEQFF. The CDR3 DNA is TGTGCCAGCAGCTTGACTCCGGGACAGGGATCCTACAATGAGCAGTTCTTC.

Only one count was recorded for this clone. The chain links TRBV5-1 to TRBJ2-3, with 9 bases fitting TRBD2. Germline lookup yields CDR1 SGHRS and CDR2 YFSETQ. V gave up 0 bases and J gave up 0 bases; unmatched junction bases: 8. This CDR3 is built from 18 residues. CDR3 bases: TGCGCCAGCAGCTTGGGGCTAGCGGGGATTACTAGCACAGATACGCAGTATTTT. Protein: CASSLGLAGITSTDTQYF.

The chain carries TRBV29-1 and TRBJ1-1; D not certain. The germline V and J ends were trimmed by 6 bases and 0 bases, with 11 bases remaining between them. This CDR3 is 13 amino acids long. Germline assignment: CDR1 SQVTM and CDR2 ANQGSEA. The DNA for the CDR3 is TGCAGCGTCGAAAGAAAGATGAACACTGAAGCTTTCTTT. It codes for CSVERKMNTEAFF.

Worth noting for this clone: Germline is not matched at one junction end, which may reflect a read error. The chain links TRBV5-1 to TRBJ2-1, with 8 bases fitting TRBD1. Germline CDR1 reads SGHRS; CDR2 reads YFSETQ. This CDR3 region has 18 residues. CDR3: CASSLVGQALPSHKEQFF. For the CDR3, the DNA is TGCGCCAGCAGCTTGGTGGGACAGGCCCTTCCCTCCCACAAGGAGCAGTTCTTC. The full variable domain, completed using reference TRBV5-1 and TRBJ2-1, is KAGVTQTPRYLIKTRGQQVTLSCSPISGHRSVSWYQQTPGQGLQFLFEYFSETQRNKGNFPGRFSGRQFSNSRSEMNVSTLELGDSALYLCASSLVGQALPSHKEQFFGPGTRLTVL.

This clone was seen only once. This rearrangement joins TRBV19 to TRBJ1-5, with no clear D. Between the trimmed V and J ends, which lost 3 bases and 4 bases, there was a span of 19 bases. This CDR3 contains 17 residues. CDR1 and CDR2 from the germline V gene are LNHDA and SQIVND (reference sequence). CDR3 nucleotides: TGTGCCAGTAGTATCCAGGCCCTGGAGATAATAAATCAGCCCCAGCATTTT. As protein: CASSIQALEIINQPQHF.

The CDR3 coding sequence is TGTGCTAGTGGTATCTGGACAGATAGCAATCAGCCCCAGCATTTT. This gives the protein CASGIWTDSNQPQHF. The chain uses TRBV12-5 and TRBJ1-5, with D possibly matching TRBD1 (6 bases). In germline, CDR1 is LGHNT, CDR2 FRNRAP. Trimming pared 5 bases from V and 0 bases from J, leaving 11 bases between. The CDR3 covers 15 residues. Full variable domain (remainder filled in from reference TRBV12-5 and TRBJ1-5): DARVTQTPRHKVTEMGQEVTMRCQPILGHNTVFWYRQTMMQGLELLAYFRNRAPLDDSGMPKDRFSAEMPDATLATLKIQPSEPRDSAVYFCASGIWTDSNQPQHFGDGTRLSIL.

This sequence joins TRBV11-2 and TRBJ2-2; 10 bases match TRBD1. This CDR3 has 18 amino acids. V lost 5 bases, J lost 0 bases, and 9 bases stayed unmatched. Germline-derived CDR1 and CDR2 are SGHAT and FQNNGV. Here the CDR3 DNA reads TGTGCCAGCAGCCGCAGGGGACAGGGGATAACGAACACCGGGGAGCTGTTTTTT. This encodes CASSRRGQGITNTGELFF.

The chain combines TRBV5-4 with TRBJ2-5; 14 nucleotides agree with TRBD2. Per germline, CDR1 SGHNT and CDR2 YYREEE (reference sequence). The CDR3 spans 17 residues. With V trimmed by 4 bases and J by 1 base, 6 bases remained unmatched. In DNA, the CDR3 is TGTGCCAGCAGCCCGGGACTAGCGGGAGCCGGCCAAGAGACCCAGTACTTC. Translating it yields CASSPGLAGAGQETQYF.

In DNA form, the CDR3 reads TGCAGCGTTAGAGGGACTAGCGGGAGTTCCACAGATACGCAGTATTTT. This encodes CSVRGTSGSSTDTQYF. The chain recombines TRBV29-1 with TRBJ2-3; 14 bases line up with TRBD2. Germline V gene lookup returns CDR1 SQVTM and CDR2 ANQGSEA. J was trimmed by 2 bases and V by 5 bases; bases with no gene match: 6. This CDR3 has 16 residues.

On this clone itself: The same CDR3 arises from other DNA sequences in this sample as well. CDR3 DNA: TGTGCCAGCAGTTACGGATCTAATGAGCAGTTCTTC. Translating gives CASSYGSNEQFF. The V call is TRBV6-6, the J call TRBJ2-1; unclear D gene. CDR3 length: 12 amino acids. From germline, CDR1 is MNHNY and CDR2 SVGAGI (reference sequence). Trimming removed 2 bases from V and 7 bases from J, with 6 bases in between.

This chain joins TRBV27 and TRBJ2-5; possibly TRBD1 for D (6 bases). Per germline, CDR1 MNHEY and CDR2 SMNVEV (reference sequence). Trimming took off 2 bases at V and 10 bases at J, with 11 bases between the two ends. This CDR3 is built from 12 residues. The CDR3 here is CASSLTGQIQYF. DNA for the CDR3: TGTGCCAGCAGTTTAACCGGACAGATCCAGTACTTC.

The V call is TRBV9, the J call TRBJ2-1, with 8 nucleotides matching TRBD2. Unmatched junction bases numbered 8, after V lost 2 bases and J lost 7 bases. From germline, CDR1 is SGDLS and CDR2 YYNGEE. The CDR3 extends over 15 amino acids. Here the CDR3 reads CASSVQGLARNEQFF. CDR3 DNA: TGTGCCAGCAGCGTCCAAGGACTAGCCCGAAATGAGCAGTTCTTC.

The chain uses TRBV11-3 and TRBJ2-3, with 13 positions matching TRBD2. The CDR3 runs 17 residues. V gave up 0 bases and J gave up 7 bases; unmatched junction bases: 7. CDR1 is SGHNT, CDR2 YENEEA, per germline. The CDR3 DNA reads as TGTGCCAGCAGCTTAGATGGGACTAGCGGGGCCAGGCATACGCAGTATTTT. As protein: CASSLDGTSGARHTQYF.

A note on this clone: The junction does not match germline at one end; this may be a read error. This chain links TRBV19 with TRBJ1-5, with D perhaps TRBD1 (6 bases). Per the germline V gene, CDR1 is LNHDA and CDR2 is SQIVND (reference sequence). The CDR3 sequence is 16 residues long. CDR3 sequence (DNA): TGTGCCAGTAGTGTACTACAGGGTGGGACCAATCAACCCCAGCATTTT. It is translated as CASSVLQGGTNQPQHF.

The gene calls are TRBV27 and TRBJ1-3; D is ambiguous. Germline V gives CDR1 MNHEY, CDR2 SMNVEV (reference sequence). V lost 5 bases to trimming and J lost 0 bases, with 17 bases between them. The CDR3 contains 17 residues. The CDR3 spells CASSPINRVSSGNTIYF. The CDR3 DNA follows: TGTGCCAGCAGTCCCATCAACCGAGTCAGCTCTGGAAACACCATATATTTT.

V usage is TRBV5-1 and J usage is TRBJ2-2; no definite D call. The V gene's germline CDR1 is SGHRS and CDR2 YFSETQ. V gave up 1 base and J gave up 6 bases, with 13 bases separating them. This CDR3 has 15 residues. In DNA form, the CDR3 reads TGCGCCAGCAGCTTGTTTGGGGAATTTGCCGGGGAGCTGTTTTTT. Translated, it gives CASSLFGEFAGELFF. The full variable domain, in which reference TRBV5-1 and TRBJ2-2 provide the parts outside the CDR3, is KAGVTQTPRYLIKTRGQQVTLSCSPISGHRSVSWYQQTPGQGLQFLFEYFSETQRNKGNFPGRFSGRQFSNSRSEMNVSTLELGDSALYLCASSLFGEFAGELFFGEGSRLTVL.